Listed here are 4 T cell receptor beta chains from one sample, sequenced in a study of control samples from healthy donors and cancer patients. Some clones are missing from TCRdb's copy, which holds only in-frame ones; the method was immunoSEQ multiplex PCR. Here the sample spans about 160,000 clones, just under 95% being singletons. Sequencing was performed on blood. The origin of the receptors is a woman aged 60-75 years in good health.

The chain employs TRBV19 and TRBJ1-5, with D possibly matching TRBD1 (5 bases). Germline CDR1 reads LNHDA; CDR2 reads SQIVND (reference sequence). V was clipped by 7 bases and J by 7 bases, with 17 bases between them. The CDR3 loop spans 14 amino acids. The CDR3 sequence is CASTMSGLGQPQHF. The CDR3 nucleotides are TGTGCCAGTACGATGTCAGGGTTAGGGCAGCCCCAGCATTTT. Complete variable domain (other parts from reference TRBV19 and TRBJ1-5): DGGITQSPKYLFRKEGQNVTLSCEQNLNHDAMYWYRQDPGQGLRLIYYSQIVNDFQKGDIAEGYSVSREKKESFPLTVTSAQKNPTAFYLCASTMSGLGQPQHFGDGTRLSIL.

J is TRBJ1-3 and V is TRBV7-9; D is undetermined. V was trimmed by 3 bases and J by 0 bases, leaving 9 bases between them. The CDR3 has 15 amino acids. Germline V gene lookup returns CDR1 SEHNR and CDR2 FQNEAQ (reference sequence). CDR3 residues: CASSFTSVSGNTIYF. CDR3 nucleotides: TGTGCCAGCAGCTTTACAAGTGTCTCTGGAAACACCATATATTTT.

The rearrangement uses TRBV24-1 and TRBJ2-1, with 15 bases that match TRBD2. The V gene's germline CDR1 is KGHDR and CDR2 SFDVKD. There are 16 residues in the CDR3. V shed 3 bases, J shed 12 bases, and the junction held 8 bases outside the gene matches. CDR3 nucleotide sequence: TGTGCCACCAGTGATCCTGGAACGGGACTAGCGGGGGGGCAGTTCTTC. Translation gives CATSDPGTGLAGGQFF.

The chain has TRBV2 and TRBJ1-1; the D is unclear. Between the trimmed V and J ends, which lost 7 bases and 1 base, there was a span of 10 bases. The CDR3 has 13 residues. Looked up from germline, CDR1 is SNHLY and CDR2 is FYNNEI. The CDR3: CASTDQGNTEAFF. CDR3 in DNA: TGTGCCAGCACGGATCAAGGGAACACTGAAGCTTTCTTT.